This is a list of T cell receptor beta chains from one sample in a study of cytomegalovirus exposure and HLA in healthy donors. The repertoire was sequenced with immunoSEQ multiplex PCR; TCRdb's copy has only in-frame clones and lacks some. This sample yields more than 110,000 clones, of which less than 95% are seen a single time; approximately 2% belongs to the top ten. Source material: PBMCs. The receptor set was obtained from a man between 18 and 29 years old in good health and CMV-seropositive. Both conserved end residues are part of each CDR3. Fields, in order: CDR3 protein, CDR3 DNA, D gene, V gene, clone size, J gene. The D gene is left open where the match is weak. Some rows mark clone size as missing; the rest say once, few, many or name a class of expanded clone.

CSASPGDSLFF | TGCAGTGCTAGCCCAGGGGATTCACTGTTTTTT | - | TRBV20-1 | once | TRBJ1-4
CASSVTSGNTGELFF | TGTGCCAGCAGCGTGACTAGCGGAAACACCGGGGAGCTGTTTTTT | TRBD2 | TRBV11-3 | - | TRBJ2-2
CASSLGQEQPQHF | TGTGCCAGCAGCCTGGGACAAGAGCAGCCCCAGCATTTT | - | TRBV7-2 | - | TRBJ1-5
CASRGQGASRHTGELFF | TGCGCCAGCAGAGGGCAGGGGGCGTCGCGGCACACCGGGGAGCTGTTTTTT | TRBD1 | TRBV5-1 | - | TRBJ2-2
CASSSTQGGSGELFF | TGCGCCAGCAGCTCGACCCAGGGAGGATCCGGGGAGCTGTTTTTT | - | TRBV5-1 | once | TRBJ2-2
CASSYGQLETYEQYF | TGTGCCAGCAGCTACGGACAGCTAGAGACCTACGAGCAGTACTTC | - | TRBV7-9 | - | TRBJ2-7
CSVVGGMRGYTF | TGCAGCGTTGTAGGTGGTATGAGGGGCTACACCTTC | - | TRBV29-1 | few | TRBJ1-2
CASSSRSLAGGPPETQYF | TGTGCCAGCAGTTCCCGTTCGCTAGCGGGAGGACCGCCCGAGACCCAGTACTTC | TRBD2 | TRBV27 | - | TRBJ2-5
CASSHGGEPEKLFF | TGTGCCAGCAGCCATGGGGGGGAACCTGAAAAACTGTTTTTT | - | TRBV7-9 | - | TRBJ1-4
CASSLQGRGPQHF | TGTGCCAGCAGTTTACAAGGTCGGGGGCCCCAGCATTTT | - | TRBV28 | - | TRBJ1-5
CAIGAGRNTGELFF | TGTGCCATCGGGGCGGGAAGGAACACCGGGGAGCTGTTTTTT | - | TRBV10-3 | - | TRBJ2-2
CASSLFAGTSYEQYF | TGCGCCAGCAGCTTGTTTGCGGGTACCTCCTACGAGCAGTACTTC | - | TRBV5-1 | - | TRBJ2-7
CAWKGTATAERYSRSPLHF | TGTGCCTGGAAGGGGACAGCGACAGCCGAAAGATACTCACGTTCACCCCTCCACTTT | TRBD1 | TRBV30 | - | TRBJ1-6
CASSFGDSHYGYTF | TGTGCCAGCAGTTTTGGAGACAGCCACTATGGCTACACCTTC | - | TRBV28 | - | TRBJ1-2
CASRGTSGSVYEQYF | TGTGCCAGCAGGGGGACTAGCGGGAGTGTATACGAGCAGTACTTC | TRBD2 | TRBV6-1 | - | TRBJ2-7
CASSISGQSYEQYF | TGTGCCAGTAGTATCAGCGGACAGTCCTACGAGCAGTACTTC | - | TRBV19 | - | TRBJ2-7
CATSRDREVTGELFF | TGTGCCACCAGCAGAGATCGCGAGGTCACCGGGGAGCTGTTTTTT | - | TRBV15 | - | TRBJ2-2
CASSPRTGLNTEAFF | TGTGCCAGCTCACCACGGACAGGGTTGAACACTGAAGCTTTCTTT | TRBD1 | TRBV18 | - | TRBJ1-1
CASSRERVYEKLFF | TGCGCCAGCAGTCGGGAGAGGGTTTATGAAAAACTGTTTTTT | - | TRBV23-1 | - | TRBJ1-4
CAISPTSGTMDEQFF | TGTGCCATTAGTCCCACCAGCGGGACTATGGATGAGCAGTTCTTC | TRBD2 | TRBV19 | - | TRBJ2-1
CASSMTADGLYEQYF | TGTGCCAGTAGTATGACAGCTGACGGCCTCTACGAGCAGTACTTC | - | TRBV19 | - | TRBJ2-7
CASSSGHLLPYGYTF | TGTGCCAGCAGTTCTGGACACCTGCTTCCCTATGGCTACACCTTC | - | TRBV28 | - | TRBJ1-2
CASSQDSPAGGLTYEQYF | TGCGCCAGCAGCCAAGATTCCCCAGCGGGGGGTTTAACCTACGAGCAGTACTTC | TRBD2 | TRBV4-1 | once | TRBJ2-7
CASSAGLAGAYEQYF | TGCGCCAGCAGCGCGGGACTAGCGGGAGCCTACGAGCAGTACTTC | TRBD2 | TRBV5-1 | - | TRBJ2-7
CASSEGGDYEQYF | TGTGCCAGCAGTGAAGGGGGAGACTACGAGCAGTACTTC | - | TRBV2 | - | TRBJ2-7
CASSYTSAPPNNEQFF | TGTGCCAGCAGTTACACGAGCGCCCCCCCAAACAATGAGCAGTTCTTC | - | TRBV6-5 | - | TRBJ2-1
CASSEGAAYENIQYF | TGTGCCAGCAGTGAAGGGGCCGCATACGAAAACATTCAGTACTTC | - | TRBV2 | - | TRBJ2-4
CASTRQLNQPQHF | TGTGCCAGCACCAGGCAGCTCAATCAGCCCCAGCATTTT | - | TRBV6-1 | once | TRBJ1-5
CASSRANSNTGELFF | TGTGCCAGTAGTAGGGCCAACTCGAACACCGGGGAGCTGTTTTTT | - | TRBV19 | once | TRBJ2-2
CASSPSTGGQQTQYF | TGTGCCAGCTCACCATCGACGGGAGGGCAACAGACCCAGTACTTC | TRBD2 | TRBV18 | - | TRBJ2-5
CASSPATGGDTGELFF | TGTGCCAGCTCGCCAGCGACAGGGGGAGACACCGGGGAGCTGTTTTTT | TRBD1 | TRBV18 | - | TRBJ2-2
CASLAPTDSYEQYF | TGTGCCAGCCTGGCTCCGACAGACTCCTACGAGCAGTACTTC | - | TRBV6-4 | - | TRBJ2-7
CASSFFAQGGGYTF | TGTGCCAGCAGCTTTTTCGCCCAGGGCGGTGGCTACACCTTC | - | TRBV5-8 | - | TRBJ1-2
CASLAGGYNEQFF | TGTGCCAGCTTAGCGGGAGGGTATAATGAGCAGTTCTTC | TRBD2 | TRBV28 | few | TRBJ2-1
CASSLGKGKPQHF | TGTGCCAGCAGCTTAGGAAAGGGGAAGCCCCAGCATTTT | - | TRBV7-8 | - | TRBJ1-5